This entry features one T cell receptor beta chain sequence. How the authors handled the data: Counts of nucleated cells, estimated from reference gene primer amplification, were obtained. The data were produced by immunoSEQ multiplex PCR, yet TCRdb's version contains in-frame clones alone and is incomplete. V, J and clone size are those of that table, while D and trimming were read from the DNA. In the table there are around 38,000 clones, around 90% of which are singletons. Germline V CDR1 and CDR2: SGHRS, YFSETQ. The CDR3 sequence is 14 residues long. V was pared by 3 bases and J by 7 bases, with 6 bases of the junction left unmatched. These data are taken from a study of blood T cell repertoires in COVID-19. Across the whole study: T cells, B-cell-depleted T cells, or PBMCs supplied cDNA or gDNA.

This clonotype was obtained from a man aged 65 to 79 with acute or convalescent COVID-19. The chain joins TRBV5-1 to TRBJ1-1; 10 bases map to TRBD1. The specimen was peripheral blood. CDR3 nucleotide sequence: TGCGCCAGCAGCTCACGGACAGGGGGAGTTGAAGCTTTCTTT. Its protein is CASSSRTGGVEAFF.